This T cell receptor (beta chain) is drawn from a study of shared clonotypes between healthy human individuals. Study-wide findings and caveats: Naive CD4 clonotypes overlapped across several donors at about 5.2%.

In regard to this clone: What it binds is unknown.

With 2 bases clipped from V and 6 bases from J, the junction kept 9 bases outside the gene matches. CDR3 size: 17 residues. Germline V lookup: CDR1 WNHNN, CDR2 SYGVQD (reference sequence). Naive CD8 cells comprised CD45RO-negative, CCR7-positively selected cells, excluding terminally differentiated effector memory CD45RA+ cells. Healthy and HIV-negative, the adult donors had no recent acute infections or vaccinations. All of the donors resided in Nashville, Tennessee, and each was a Caucasian adult. The run depth of the assay was deep. Measured with immunoSEQ multiplex PCR; TCRdb has only the in-frame clones, and not every one. The table lists roughly 2 million clones, over 85% of them singletons.

Sequences were obtained from naive CD8+ T cells sorted from blood. V gene TRBV10-1 combines with J gene TRBJ2-1, with 11 bases fitting TRBD2. The origin of this receptor is a man between 18 and 35 years old in good health. The CDR3 reads CASSERSSGRSSNEQFF. DNA of the CDR3: TGCGCCAGCAGTGAGCGGTCTAGCGGGAGGTCTAGCAATGAGCAGTTCTTC.